The present T cell receptor beta chain was sequenced within a study of HIV-infected patients and healthy controls. Overall study findings and caveats: HIV+ repertoires were severely depleted of MAIT alpha-chain CDR3s, unlike healthy controls.

In this sample, this clonotype turned up many times. Antigen: not known. Around 500 ng RNA was reverse transcribed with alpha and beta constant-region primers. Each of the alpha and beta chains got its own library through chain-specific third strand synthesis with indices. The library had 12-nucleotide molecular identifiers formed by two random hexamers joined together. TCRdb itself ran the 5' RACE reads through MiXCR, one entry per CDR3 protein. The sample lists some 25,000 distinct CDR3 sequences; approximately 7.7% were seen once. All unsorted peripheral T cells were captured because whole blood was used without fractionation. The RNA source was an approximately 2.7 ml peripheral blood draw. CDR1 and CDR2 (germline): SGDLS, YYNGEE. V was pared by 4 bases and J by 6 bases, with 19 bases between. The CDR3 consists of 16 residues.

Sequencing was done on a sample of blood. This receptor was taken from an adult in good health. The chain uses TRBV9 and TRBJ2-2; D possibly uses TRBD1 or TRBD2 (6 bases each). CDR3 sequence reads: CASSPWGTPGAGELFF. In nucleotides, the CDR3 is TGTGCCAGCAGCCCCTGGGGGACACCGGGGGCCGGGGAGCTGTTTTTT.